This T cell receptor beta chain was identified in a study of T cell responses to AZD1222 COVID-19 vaccine (TCRdb year 2021). As for the study more broadly: AZD1222 recipients given second doses at about 4 weeks or at about 12 weeks were pooled, since spike-specific TCR depth and breadth were not found to differ between the two schedules. TCR sequencing was performed for approximately 240 trial participants, of whom some 200 were given two doses of AZD1222 and some 26 were given two doses of MenACWY control vaccine. Trial participants were enrolled by age into 18-55, 56-69 and 70-plus year subgroups, with around 150, 28 and 57 TCR-sequenced participants respectively. Beyond this particular receptor, the publication reports: Nearly half of unique spike-specific TCRs reportedly recognized epitopes outside regions mutated in the B.1.351 and B.1.1.7 variants. The whole spike protein was spanned by vaccine-associated CD4 TCRs, and dominant responses were seen in regions 160-218 and 743-854. Participants were mostly white British, with more females than males. The authors suggested clonal diversity may have been underestimated. Because no day 14 peak-response samples were available, the repertoires could be characterized only after the peak T cell response. Only 5 to 7 AZD1222 recipients were SARS-CoV-2 seropositive at baseline, limiting conclusions about previously exposed vaccinees. A significant rise in spike-specific TCR breadth and depth was observed after two AZD1222 doses relative to day 0 and relative to MenACWY recipients. In the small 56-69-year group, the increase in depth fell short of significance, most likely because of low power.

The time point label of this sample denotes: baseline before first vaccination. The vaccinee samples were drawn from two UK trials, COV001 and COV002, one of which was a single-blind randomized controlled phase 2/3 trial testing AZD1222 (ChAdOx1 nCoV-19) in healthy adults. For TCRbeta chain sequencing, PBMC samples from trial participants were taken at day 0 and at day 28 after the second dose. The CDR3 regions of human TCRbeta chains were analyzed by immunosequencing. The study's processing was this. TCRs in the repertoires were compared against a reference library of SARS-CoV-2-specific TCRs that had been generated with the MIRA antigen-specificity platform. Breadth was defined as the fraction of unique TCRs that were SARS-CoV-2-associated. Depth was defined as the fraction of total T cells that were SARS-CoV-2-associated. Using the MIRA data, every spike-specific TCR was mapped to the spike region that the TCR reacted to and assigned to either a CD4 or a CD8 class. Log10-transformed breadth and depth values were compared by one-way ANOVA with Sidak's multiple comparisons tests. TCRdb re-hosts the immuneACCESS table, in-frame sequences only. Its copies lack some clones; in the studies checked, an unresolved V gene accounts for under half of them, and the cause for the rest is not known. V, J and clone size were drawn from that table, and D and trimming were deduced from the DNA. Counted in this sample were around 130,000 clones; roughly 93% of them appeared once. Approximately 3.4% of the sample goes to the ten largest clones.

Concerning this clone: It lacks a known antigen. No much larger clonotype is one base removed from it; base qualities were not supplied.

The germline V gene (reference sequence) specifies SGHNT as CDR1 and YYREEE as CDR2. A distance of 6 bases separates the germline ends of V and J, which lose 2 bases and 4 bases respectively. The CDR3, cysteine through phenylalanine, is 12 amino acids long. The only DNA kept is the CDR3, 36 bases in frame from the first base. Here the chain combines TRBV5-4 and TRBJ1-2, with no confidently assigned D gene. The source of this sequence is an adult in good health. Here the sequenced sample was peripheral blood, taken on day 0 of AZD1222 vaccination. The DNA is TGTGCCAGCAGCTTTGAGAGCTATGGCTACACCTTC. Its translation reads: CASSFESYGYTF.